These 25 T cell receptor beta chains originate from one sample sequenced in a study of T cell responses to AZD1222 COVID-19 vaccine. Libraries were prepared by immunoSEQ multiplex PCR; TCRdb keeps only in-frame clonotypes and omits some of them. The sample shows 100,000 to 150,000 clones, over 90% of them seen only once. The specimen comprised peripheral blood, sampled on day 0 of AZD1222 vaccination. The source of these receptors is an adult in good health.

V and J are TRBV4-1 and TRBJ1-3; no reliable D call. CDR3 size: 16 residues. The germline V gene encodes CDR1 MGHRA and CDR2 YSYEKL. The ends were cut back, 1 base at V and 1 base at J, with 11 bases in the middle. The CDR3: CASSQVKPLSGNTIYF. The CDR3 DNA reads TGCGCCAGCAGCCAAGTGAAACCGCTGTCTGGAAACACCATATATTTT.

The rearrangement links TRBV7-3 to TRBJ1-2, with 9 positions matching TRBD1. CDR1 and CDR2 from the germline V gene are SGHTA and FQGTGA. Trimming at V came to 2 bases and at J to 6 bases, leaving 7 bases not matched to a gene. CDR3 length: 15 amino acids. This CDR3 is CASSLEGQGFDGYTF. CDR3 DNA: TGTGCCAGCAGCTTAGAAGGACAGGGGTTTGATGGCTACACCTTC.

This chain connects TRBV18 to TRBJ2-4; TRBD1 aligns across 9 bases. The CDR3 runs to 16 residues. J gave up 2 bases and V 3 bases, and 5 bases lay outside the gene matches. Germline V gene data show CDR1 as KGHSH and CDR2 as LQKENI. In DNA form, the CDR3 reads TGTGCCAGCTCACCGACGACAGGGGGAACCAAAAACATTCAGTACTTC. Protein: CASSPTTGGTKNIQYF.

This chain's CDR3 is CASSSTVGGLALDNEQFF. The CDR3 nucleotides are TGTGCCAGCAGCTCAACGGTGGGGGGACTAGCTCTGGACAATGAGCAGTTCTTC. V and J are TRBV5-5 and TRBJ2-1; TRBD2 matches at 9 bases. This CDR3 contains 18 residues. V lost 3 bases to trimming and J lost 5 bases; unmatched junction nucleotides: 15. The germline gives CDR1 SGHKS, CDR2 YYEKEE (reference sequence). The full variable domain, with the rest looked up from reference TRBV5-5 and TRBJ2-1, is DAGVTQSPTHLIKTRGQQVTLRCSPISGHKSVSWYQQVLGQGPQFIFQYYEKEERGRGNFPDRFSARQFPNYSSELNVNALLLGDSALYLCASSSTVGGLALDNEQFFGPGTRLTVL.

The chain recombines TRBV5-4 with TRBJ2-7; D uncertain. Germline values: CDR1 SGHNT, CDR2 YYREEE (reference sequence). V shed 3 bases and J shed 0 bases, with 10 bases lying between them. CDR3 size: 14 residues. The CDR3 DNA reads TGTGCCAGCAGCTATGGGGTGAGCTCCTACGAGCAGTACTTC. It yields the protein CASSYGVSSYEQYF.

This clone occurred once. V gene TRBV28 combines with J gene TRBJ1-5, with D tentatively TRBD1 (5 bases). With 3 bases removed from V and 7 bases from J, the gap between germline ends came to 16 bases. The CDR3 loop spans 15 amino acids. Germline CDR1 reads MDHEN; CDR2 reads SYDVKM. The CDR3: CASSLGPGFWQPQHF. CDR3 nucleotide sequence: TGTGCCAGCAGTTTGGGGCCAGGGTTCTGGCAGCCCCAGCATTTT.

This rearrangement joins TRBV6-1 to TRBJ2-3; TRBD2 agrees at 9 bases. The CDR3 sequence is 16 residues long. Germline CDR1 and CDR2: MNHNS and SASEGT. Germline trimming cut 2 bases from V and 4 bases from J; bases unmatched to any gene: 7. The CDR3 loop is CASSESSGARADTQYF. CDR3 nucleotide sequence: TGTGCCAGCAGTGAATCTAGCGGGGCCAGGGCAGATACGCAGTATTTT.

V and J are TRBV11-2 and TRBJ2-1; TRBD2 matches at 12 bases. V was clipped by 0 bases and J by 8 bases; unmatched bases: 8. CDR1 is SGHAT and CDR2 is FQNNGV in the germline V gene. The CDR3 loop spans 17 amino acids. CDR3: CASSLDRLAGDKDEQFF. The DNA for the CDR3 is TGTGCCAGCAGCTTAGATCGACTAGCGGGAGATAAGGATGAGCAGTTCTTC. The full variable domain, completed using reference TRBV11-2 and TRBJ2-1, is EAGVAQSPRYKIIEKRQSVAFWCNPISGHATLYWYQQILGQGPKLLIQFQNNGVVDDSQLPKDRFSAERLKGVDSTLKIQPAKLEDSAVYLCASSLDRLAGDKDEQFFGPGTRLTVL.

V gene TRBV30 combines with J gene TRBJ2-3, with unresolved D. V was trimmed by 3 bases and J by 1 base, leaving 8 bases between them. Germline V gene sequence: CDR1 GTSNPN, CDR2 SVGIG (reference sequence). This CDR3 contains 13 residues. DNA of the CDR3: TGTGCCTGGAGGAGTATCGGCACAGATACGCAGTATTTT. This sequence encodes CAWRSIGTDTQYF.

The chain recombines TRBV10-2 with TRBJ1-4, with D maybe TRBD1 (6 bases). The CDR3 runs to 14 residues. Germline V gives CDR1 WSHSY, CDR2 SAAADI. Trimming left V 1 base short and J 8 bases short, with 11 bases between. CDR3 loop: CASSELGGPEKLFF. CDR3 coding DNA: TGCGCCAGCAGTGAGTTGGGGGGCCCGGAAAAACTGTTTTTT.

V and J are TRBV28 and TRBJ1-6; D uncertain. V was cut by 6 bases and J by 10 bases, with 10 bases left in between. Per germline, CDR1 MDHEN and CDR2 SYDVKM. The CDR3 spans 12 residues. DNA of the CDR3: TGTGCCAGCAGCGCGATAGGGTCACCCCTCCACTTT. This sequence encodes CASSAIGSPLHF.

V usage is TRBV4-1 and J usage is TRBJ2-5, with TRBD1 matching 10 bases. J gave up 2 bases and V 3 bases, and 3 bases lay outside the gene matches. This CDR3 comprises 15 residues. Germline V gene data show CDR1 as MGHRA and CDR2 as YSYEKL. The DNA for the CDR3 is TGCGCCAGCAGCCAGGGACAGGGGAATCAAGAGACCCAGTACTTC. This encodes CASSQGQGNQETQYF.

This chain connects TRBV19 to TRBJ1-3; perhaps TRBD1 as D (5 bases). V was cut by 7 bases and J by 4 bases, with 14 bases left in between. CDR1 LNHDA and CDR2 SQIVND come from the germline V gene (reference sequence). The CDR3 spans 14 residues. The CDR3 is CASILRGGGNTIYF. CDR3 coding DNA: TGTGCCAGTATCCTAAGGGGAGGAGGAAACACCATATATTTT.

This chain joins TRBV7-2 and TRBJ2-3; no clear D. This CDR3 comprises 14 residues. V dropped 1 base and J dropped 6 bases, with 11 bases sitting between them. From germline, CDR1 is SGHTA and CDR2 FQGNSA. The CDR3 region is CASSLVSDRDTQYF. The CDR3 region has the DNA TGTGCCAGCAGCTTAGTGTCGGATAGGGATACGCAGTATTTT.

V gene TRBV5-1 combines with J gene TRBJ2-1, with TRBD1 matching over 11 bases. The CDR3 covers 15 residues. V lost 4 bases, J lost 4 bases, and 4 bases stayed unmatched. Germline CDR1 SGHRS, CDR2 YFSETQ. The CDR3 DNA reads as TGCGCCAGCAGCCTGGACAGGGGGCGGTACAATGAGCAGTTCTTC. Its protein is CASSLDRGRYNEQFF.

The chain combines TRBV6-6 with TRBJ1-1, with D possibly being TRBD1 (5 bases). The CDR3 length is 12 residues. Germline CDR1 reads MNHNY; CDR2 reads SVGAGI (reference sequence). The ends were cut back, 6 bases at V and 7 bases at J, with 12 bases in the middle. As DNA, the CDR3 is TGTGCCAGCAGCTGGGGGAGCGGTGAAGCTTTCTTT. It encodes CASSWGSGEAFF.

The CDR3 protein is CASSIPSTRPTVTGELFF. The CDR3 DNA sequence: TGTGCCAGTAGTATACCATCAACCAGGCCGACTGTCACCGGGGAGCTGTTTTTT. J is TRBJ2-2 and V is TRBV19; D not certain. CDR1 is LNHDA, CDR2 SQIVND, per germline (reference sequence). The CDR3 totals 18 residues. Trimming pared 2 bases from V and 4 bases from J, leaving 20 bases between.

This clone was observed once. CDR3 bases: TGTGCCAGCAGCCTTGGGGTCGGGGAGCTGTTTTTT. It encodes CASSLGVGELFF. The genes are TRBV5-4 and TRBJ2-2; D unclear. Trimming took off 4 bases at V and 7 bases at J, with 8 bases between the two ends. This CDR3 has 12 residues. CDR1 is SGHNT and CDR2 is YYREEE in the germline V gene (reference sequence). The whole variable domain, filled in from reference TRBV5-4 and TRBJ2-2, reads ETGVTQSPTHLIKTRGQQVTLRCSSQSGHNTVSWYQQALGQGPQFIFQYYREEENGRGNFPPRFSGLQFPNYSSELNVNALELDDSALYLCASSLGVGELFFGEGSRLTVL.

The rearrangement links TRBV18 to TRBJ2-1; TRBD1 matches at 7 bases. Germline lookup yields CDR1 KGHSH and CDR2 LQKENI. The CDR3 covers 15 residues. J lost 1 base, V lost 4 bases, and 4 bases had no gene match. CDR3 sequence (DNA): TGTGCCAGCTCACTCACACAGGGGTCCTACAATGAGCAGTTCTTC. It specifies CASSLTQGSYNEQFF. The full variable domain, completed using reference TRBV18 and TRBJ2-1, is NAGVMQNPRHLVRRRGQEARLRCSPMKGHSHVYWYRQLPEEGLKFMVYLQKENIIDESGMPKERFSAEFPKEGPSILRIQQVVRGDSAAYFCASSLTQGSYNEQFFGPGTRLTVL.

This clone occurred once. One junction end disagrees with the germline gene, perhaps due to a read error. The chain joins TRBV27 to TRBJ1-1; 8 nucleotides agree with TRBD1. The germline V gene has CDR1 MNHEY and CDR2 SMNVEV (reference sequence). This CDR3 has 16 residues. The CDR3 region has the DNA TGTGCCAGCAGCTTATTCGGGACAGGCAGCAGGACTGAAGCTTTCTTT. It is translated as CASSLFGTGSRTEAFF.

V and J are TRBV18 and TRBJ1-6; 8 bases are a match to TRBD1. After removal of 5 bases from V and 5 bases from J, the junction contained 5 bases not matched to a gene. This CDR3 is 15 amino acids long. Germline CDR1 and CDR2: KGHSH and LQKENI. Written as DNA, the CDR3 is TGTGCCAGCTCATCTGACAGGGGAAATAATTCACCCCTCCACTTT. Translation: CASSSDRGNNSPLHF. Together with reference TRBV18 and TRBJ1-6, the CDR3 gives the full variable domain: NAGVMQNPRHLVRRRGQEARLRCSPMKGHSHVYWYRQLPEEGLKFMVYLQKENIIDESGMPKERFSAEFPKEGPSILRIQQVVRGDSAAYFCASSSDRGNNSPLHFGNGTRLTVT.

This chain uses TRBV10-1 with TRBJ2-2; unclear D gene. The CDR3 totals 13 residues. V lost 4 bases, J lost 3 bases, and 6 bases lay in between. From germline, CDR1 is WNHNN and CDR2 SYGVQD (reference sequence). The CDR3 coding sequence is TGCGCCAGCAGTGCCTCACACACCGGGGAGCTGTTTTTT. This gives the protein CASSASHTGELFF.

This clone appeared once. The genes are TRBV6-4 and TRBJ2-3, with no clear D. Germline CDR1 MRHNA, CDR2 SNTAGT. The CDR3 covers 12 residues. Trimming removed 6 bases from V and 8 bases from J, with 12 bases in between. CDR3 amino acids: CASRDQSLTQYF. The CDR3 DNA sequence: TGTGCCAGCAGGGATCAGTCCCTTACGCAGTATTTT.

V gene TRBV30 combines with J gene TRBJ1-3; the D gene is possibly TRBD1 (6 bases). V lost 5 bases and J lost 3, with 14 bases in between. Germline V lookup: CDR1 GTSNPN, CDR2 SVGIG (reference sequence). The CDR3 is made up of 14 amino acids. The CDR3 region has the DNA TGTGCCTGGGACTTCAGGGGATATGGAAACACCATATATTTT. It translates to CAWDFRGYGNTIYF. Supplemented by reference TRBV30 and TRBJ1-3, the full variable domain reads SQTIHQWPATLVQPVGSPLSLECTVEGTSNPNLYWYRQAAGRGLQLLFYSVGIGQISSEVPQNLSASRPQDRQFILSSKKLLLSDSGFYLCAWDFRGYGNTIYFGEGSWLTVV.

This sequence joins TRBV3-1 (or the pseudogene TRBV3-2) and TRBJ2-7; TRBD1 aligns across 10 bases. Germline CDR1 is LGHDT and CDR2 is YNNKEL (reference sequence). Germline trimming cut 0 bases from V and 3 bases from J; bases unmatched to any gene: 8. The CDR3 runs to 17 residues. DNA of the CDR3: TGTGCCAGCAGCCAAGATCGGGGACAGGGGCTAATCTACGAGCAGTACTTC. Its protein product is CASSQDRGQGLIYEQYF.